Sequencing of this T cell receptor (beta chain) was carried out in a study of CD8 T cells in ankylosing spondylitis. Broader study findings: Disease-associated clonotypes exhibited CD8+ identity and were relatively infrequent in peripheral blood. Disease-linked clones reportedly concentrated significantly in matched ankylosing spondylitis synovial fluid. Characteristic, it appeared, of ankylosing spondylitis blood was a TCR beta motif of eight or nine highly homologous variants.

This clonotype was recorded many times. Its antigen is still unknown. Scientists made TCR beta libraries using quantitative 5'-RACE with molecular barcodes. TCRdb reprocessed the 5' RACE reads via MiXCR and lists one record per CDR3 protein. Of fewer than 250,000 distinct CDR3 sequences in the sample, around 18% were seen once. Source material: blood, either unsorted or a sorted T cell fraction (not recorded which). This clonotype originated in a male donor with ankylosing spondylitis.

The CDR3 DNA follows: TGTGCCAGCAGTTTCTCCGGGACGGGCAAGGGCAATGAGCAGTTCTTC. Protein sequence: CASSFSGTGKGNEQFF. The genes are TRBV12-3 or TRBV12-4 and TRBJ2-1, with D possibly being TRBD1 or TRBD2 (5 bases each). V dropped 3 bases and J dropped 6 bases, with 18 bases sitting between them. There are 16 residues in the CDR3.